At least ten counts were recorded for the clone carrying this T cell receptor (beta chain). As yet, its antigen is unknown. This specimen comes from a study of CD8 T cells in ankylosing spondylitis. TCRdb re-analysed the 5' RACE reads in MiXCR, keeping a single row per CDR3 protein. The sample has approximately 520,000 distinct CDR3 sequences; about 5.4% are singletons. Findings and caveats of the study: Several highly homologous variants made up a TCR beta motif that seemed to typify ankylosing spondylitis blood. The authors reported significant enrichment of disease-linked clones in matched ankylosing spondylitis synovial fluid.

The CDR3 loop spans 14 amino acids. Trimming removed 4 bases at V and 6 bases at J, with 10 bases between. Germline V gives CDR1 LGHNA, CDR2 YNFKEQ. What was sequenced was blood, either unsorted or a sorted T cell fraction (not recorded which). This receptor was taken from a male donor with ankylosing spondylitis. This chain connects TRBV4-2 to TRBJ1-6; a weak D match, TRBD1 (5 bases). For the CDR3, the DNA is TGTGCCAGCAGCCCCGGGGCGTTTAATTCACCCCTCCACTTT. Translating it yields CASSPGAFNSPLHF.